This section outlines one TCR beta chain sequence together with its context. The antigen remains unidentified. The entry originates in a study of beta chain features in type 1 diabetes. All of the isolated RNA was reverse transcribed, so expressed TCRB transcripts were sequenced. Sequencing used immunoSEQ multiplex PCR; TCRdb keeps in-frame clones, though not all of them. This sample has 150,000 to 200,000 clones, with around 63% found just once. Whole-study results and caveats: cDNA-based sequencing might over-represent cells highly expressing TCR. Significant though moderate, a shortening of TCRB CDR3s appeared in all four CD4+ subsets of Type 1 diabetes patients.

Germline V CDR1 and CDR2: SQVTM, ANQGSEA. V shed 1 base and J shed 4 bases, with 13 bases lying between them. The CDR3 covers 15 residues. Sorted populations all had greater than 98% purity. The sequence derives from a man aged 25 to 45 with type 1 diabetes. Sequenced input: naive CD4+ T cells from blood. The V and J genes are TRBV29-1 and TRBJ1-4; possible D gene TRBD1, 5 bases. The CDR3 region has the DNA TGCAGCGTTGAAGTAGTCGGCAGGGATAATGAAAAACTGTTTTTT. It translates to CSVEVVGRDNEKLFF.